This T cell receptor (beta chain) is from a study of blood T cell repertoires in COVID-19. Methods used by the authors: Amplification from reference gene primers served as the basis for estimated nucleated cell counts. Clones were sequenced by immunoSEQ multiplex PCR, and TCRdb holds only the in-frame ones, with some missing. The V and J calls and clone size are taken from that table; D and trimming were inferred from the DNA. The table records over 200,000 clones, 84% of them present only once. The V gene lost 9 bases and the J gene lost 1 base, with 5 bases spanning the gap. There are 12 residues in the CDR3. Germline lookup yields CDR1 KGHDR and CDR2 SFDVKD.

This sequence originates from a man in his forties who had recovered from COVID-19. The rearrangement uses TRBV24-1 and TRBJ2-2; no reliable D call. What was sequenced was peripheral blood. The CDR3 bases are TGTGCCACCTCTAAGAACACCGGGGAGCTGTTTTTT. Protein: CATSKNTGELFF.